This T cell receptor beta chain was sequenced during a study of cytotoxic CD8 clonotypes in ibrutinib-treated CLL. Study-wide results and caveats: Collection times varied between progressing and sustained-remission patients. Age-matched healthy donor levels were exceeded by baseline clonality, which tracked circulating CD8+ T-cell counts.

A word on this clone: Its cognate antigen is unknown.

Targeted sequencing depth ranged from 1 in 200,000 to 1 in 1 million T cells. The data were produced by immunoSEQ multiplex PCR, yet TCRdb's version contains in-frame clones alone and is incomplete. The sample consists of over 100,000 clones, approximately 85% of them appearing once. Trimming left V 0 bases short and J 5 bases short, with 10 bases between. Germline loops: CDR1 ENHRY, CDR2 SYGVKD. The CDR3 runs to 15 residues. Extraction of approximately 2 micrograms of genomic DNA from cryopreserved PBMCs supplied material for TCR beta libraries. The sequence was collected from a human donor with chronic lymphocytic leukemia. This material consisted of PBMCs, taken after 24 months of ibrutinib treatment. V is TRBV10-3 and J is TRBJ1-4; no clear D. CDR3 protein: CAISESDRRNEKLFF. CDR3 coding DNA: TGTGCCATCAGTGAGTCGGATAGGAGGAATGAAAAACTGTTTTTT.